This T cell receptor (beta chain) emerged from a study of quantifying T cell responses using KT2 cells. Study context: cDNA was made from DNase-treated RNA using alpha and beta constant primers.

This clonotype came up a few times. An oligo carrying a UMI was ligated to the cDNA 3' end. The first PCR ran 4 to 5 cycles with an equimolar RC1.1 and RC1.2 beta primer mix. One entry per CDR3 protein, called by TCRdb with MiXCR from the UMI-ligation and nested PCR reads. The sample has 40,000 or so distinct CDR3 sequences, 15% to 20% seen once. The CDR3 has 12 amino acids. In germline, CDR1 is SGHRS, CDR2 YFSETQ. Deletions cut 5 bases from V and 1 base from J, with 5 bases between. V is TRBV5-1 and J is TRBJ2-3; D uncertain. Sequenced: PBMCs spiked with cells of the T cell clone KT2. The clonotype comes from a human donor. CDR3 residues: CASRRGTDTQYF. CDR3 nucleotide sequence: TGCGCCAGCAGAAGGGGCACAGATACGCAGTATTTT.